The rows below give T cell receptor beta chains drawn from one sample of a study of blood T cell repertoires in COVID-19. Measured with immunoSEQ multiplex PCR; TCRdb has only the in-frame clones, and not every one. This sample has about 310,000 clones, with around 90% found just once. The sequenced sample consisted of PBMCs or T cells enriched from blood (not recorded which). These receptors originate from a woman between 18 and 29 years old with acute COVID-19. The CDR3 runs from the conserved cysteine through the conserved F or W. Fields, in order: D gene, clone size, V gene, J gene, CDR3 protein, CDR3 DNA. A D gene is named only where the DNA matches it firmly. Size values are once, few and many counts, or a class for expanded clones, and some rows have none.

>TRBD1|NA|TRBV4-1|TRBJ1-1
CASSRDRWGRSFF
TGCGCCAGCAGCCGGGACAGGTGGGGAAGGTCTTTCTTT
>NA|NA|TRBV19|TRBJ1-1
CASRLTGNTEAFF
TGTGCCAGTAGGCTGACAGGGAACACTGAAGCTTTCTTT
>TRBD1|NA|TRBV28|TRBJ1-2
CASSLRTPGGDGYTF
TGTGCCAGCAGTTTGCGTACCCCAGGGGGCGATGGCTACACCTTC
>TRBD2|NA|TRBV28|TRBJ2-1
CASSSGLAKPYNEQFF
TGTGCCAGCAGCTCTGGACTAGCGAAACCCTACAATGAGCAGTTCTTC
>TRBD2|NA|TRBV2|TRBJ2-7
CASKPGSGGTYEQYF
TGTGCCAGCAAGCCGGGGAGCGGGGGAACCTACGAGCAGTACTTC
>NA|NA|TRBV3-1/TRBV3-2|TRBJ1-2
CASSQLGALRGYTF
TGTGCCAGCAGCCAACTGGGGGCCTTACGGGGCTACACCTTC
>TRBD1|NA|TRBV28|TRBJ2-7
CASSWTGKGYEQYF
TGTGCCAGCAGTTGGACAGGGAAGGGGTACGAGCAGTACTTC
>NA|NA|TRBV5-1|TRBJ2-2
CASSLGHIQHKNTGELFF
TGCGCCAGCAGCTTGGGACATATCCAACACAAGAACACCGGGGAGCTGTTTTTT
>NA|NA|TRBV10-2|TRBJ1-3
CASFDAGTGNTIYF
TGCGCCAGTTTTGATGCAGGGACTGGAAACACCATATATTTT
>NA|NA|TRBV19|TRBJ2-7
CATMIRVRVGEQYF
TGTGCCACGATGATCCGGGTCCGGGTTGGGGAGCAGTACTTC
>NA|NA|TRBV5-1|TRBJ2-7
CASRRTGSDSYEQYF
TGCGCCAGCAGACGAACAGGGTCCGACTCCTACGAGCAGTACTTC
>NA|NA|TRBV27|TRBJ1-1
CASSPGIEAFF
TGTGCCAGCAGTCCGGGAATTGAAGCTTTCTTT
>NA|NA|TRBV5-5|TRBJ1-5
CASQGSFGQPQHF
TGTGCCAGCCAGGGGTCCTTTGGTCAGCCCCAGCATTTT
>NA|NA|TRBV6-5|TRBJ1-1
CASTLRGGVSTEAFF
TGTGCCAGCACCCTTCGGGGGGGAGTGAGCACTGAAGCTTTCTTT
>TRBD2|NA|TRBV19|TRBJ2-7
CASSMISGRAGRVF
TGTGCCAGTAGTATGATTAGCGGGAGGGCCGGGCGCGTCTTC
>NA|NA|TRBV6-4|TRBJ2-3
CASSRDSDTDTQYF
TGTGCCAGCAGTAGGGACTCAGACACAGATACGCAGTATTTT
>NA|NA|TRBV28|TRBJ1-1
CATSTGIQDTEAFF
TGTGCCACTTCGACGGGGATTCAGGATACTGAAGCTTTCTTT
>NA|NA|TRBV15|TRBJ1-5
CASRRTGESNQPQHF
TGTGCCTCCCGGAGGACGGGTGAAAGCAATCAGCCCCAGCATTTT
>TRBD2|NA|TRBV5-8|TRBJ2-3
CASSILPGAGMGADTQYF
TGTGCCAGCAGCATACTTCCCGGAGCGGGGATGGGCGCAGATACGCAGTATTTT
>TRBD1|NA|TRBV10-3|TRBJ1-1
CAISGQGTFTEAFF
TGTGCCATCAGTGGACAGGGGACCTTCACTGAAGCTTTCTTT
>TRBD1|NA|TRBV3-1/TRBV3-2|TRBJ1-1
CASSQADRGTEAFF
TGTGCCAGCAGCCAAGCGGACAGGGGCACTGAAGCTTTCTTT
>TRBD1|NA|TRBV7-8|TRBJ1-2
CASSSHPDRGGYYGYTF
TGTGCCAGCAGCTCCCACCCTGACAGGGGAGGTTACTATGGCTACACCTTC
>NA|NA|TRBV7-2|TRBJ1-6
CASSLESRNSPLHF
TGTGCCAGCAGCTTAGAATCCCGGAATTCACCCCTCCACTTT
>TRBD2|NA|TRBV14|TRBJ2-1
CASSQDQATSDPDEQFF
TGTGCCAGCAGCCAAGATCAGGCGACTAGCGACCCTGATGAGCAGTTCTTC
>NA|NA|TRBV3-1/TRBV3-2|TRBJ2-1
CASSSSSLNEQFF
TGTGCCAGCAGCTCGTCCTCCCTCAATGAGCAGTTCTTC
>TRBD1|NA|TRBV7-2|TRBJ1-1
CASSRDRGSNTEAFF
TGTGCCAGCAGCCGGGACAGGGGTTCGAACACTGAAGCTTTCTTT
>TRBD1|few|TRBV20-1|TRBJ1-6
CSASRDRAYNSPLHF
TGCAGTGCTAGTAGGGACAGGGCTTATAATTCACCCCTCCACTTT
>TRBD1|NA|TRBV7-3|TRBJ2-1
CASSTDRGSYNEQFF
TGTGCCAGCAGTACAGACAGGGGCTCCTACAATGAGCAGTTCTTC
>TRBD1|NA|TRBV10-3|TRBJ2-7
CAISEPGGFLEQYF
TGTGCCATCAGTGAGCCAGGGGGCTTCCTCGAGCAGTACTTC
>TRBD1|NA|TRBV19|TRBJ1-1
CATSTGGTEAFF
TGTGCCACTTCGACAGGGGGCACTGAAGCTTTCTTT
>NA|NA|TRBV18|TRBJ1-2
CASSPQGRTQTGYGYTF
TGTGCCAGCTCACCACAGGGGAGAACCCAAACAGGGTATGGCTACACCTTC
>NA|NA|TRBV9|TRBJ1-6
CASSPRRSSANSPLHF
TGTGCCAGCAGCCCTCGTCGGAGTTCCGCGAATTCACCCCTCCACTTT
>TRBD2|few|TRBV25-1|TRBJ2-2
CASSGALAWGGTGELFF
TGTGCCAGCAGTGGGGCACTAGCGTGGGGCGGGACCGGGGAGCTGTTTTTT
>NA|NA|TRBV5-1|TRBJ2-4
CASSFPFRPEDIQYF
TGCGCCAGCAGCTTTCCTTTTAGGCCAGAGGACATTCAGTACTTC
>TRBD2|NA|TRBV27|TRBJ2-5
CASRAGNGETQYF
TGTGCCAGCAGAGCGGGGAATGGGGAGACCCAGTACTTC
>NA|NA|TRBV18|TRBJ1-1
CASSPGRGGSTEAFF
TGTGCCAGCTCACCCGGACGGGGGGGTTCCACTGAAGCTTTCTTT
>NA|NA|TRBV7-3|TRBJ2-2
CASSPGGSGNTGELFF
TGTGCCAGCAGCCCCGGGGGTAGCGGAAACACCGGGGAGCTGTTTTTT
>NA|NA|TRBV27|TRBJ2-2
CASSLSPRHVTGELFF
TGTGCCAGCAGTTTATCCCCGCGACATGTCACCGGGGAGCTGTTTTTT
>NA|NA|TRBV19|TRBJ2-2
CASSNRKMAGELFF
TGTGCCAGTAGCAACAGGAAAATGGCCGGGGAGCTGTTTTTT
>NA|once|TRBV4-2|TRBJ1-4
CASSQDYSATNEKLFF
TGTGCCAGCAGCCAAGATTACAGTGCAACTAATGAAAAACTGTTTTTT
>NA|NA|TRBV28|TRBJ2-5
CASSFRVSETQYF
TGTGCCAGCAGTTTCAGGGTATCAGAGACCCAGTACTTC
>NA|NA|TRBV9|TRBJ2-7
CASSVAWGDYEQYF
TGTGCCAGCAGCGTAGCTTGGGGGGACTACGAGCAGTACTTC
>TRBD1|NA|TRBV27|TRBJ1-2
CASSLSQGAFRSYGYTF
TGTGCCAGCAGTTTAAGTCAGGGGGCCTTCCGGAGCTATGGCTACACCTTC
>TRBD1|NA|TRBV27|TRBJ1-2
CASSLTGPGIGGGRGYTF
TGTGCCAGCAGTTTAACGGGCCCAGGTATAGGGGGCGGCAGGGGCTACACCTTC
>NA|once|TRBV19|TRBJ2-5
CASMSLGPGETQYF
TGTGCCAGTATGTCTCTGGGTCCAGGGGAGACCCAGTACTTC
>TRBD1|NA|TRBV7-6|TRBJ2-5
CASSPGTATDQETQYF
TGTGCCAGCAGCCCCGGGACAGCCACGGACCAAGAGACCCAGTACTTC
>NA|NA|TRBV5-1|TRBJ2-2
CASSLLRVMNTGELFF
TGCGCCAGCAGCTTGCTTCGGGTAATGAACACCGGGGAGCTGTTTTTT
>NA|NA|TRBV18|TRBJ1-1
CASSPGNQGLDTEAFF
TGTGCCAGCTCGCCAGGAAACCAGGGTTTGGACACTGAAGCTTTCTTT